The clone carrying this TCR beta chain was seen a handful of times. Original handling: Reference gene primer amplification gave nucleated cell count estimates. Repertoires were generated with immunoSEQ multiplex PCR, while TCRdb's copy carries only in-frame clones and drops some. V, J and clone size are taken as reported in that table, and D and trimming were inferred from the DNA itself. Here the sample spans tens of thousands of clones, 85% to 90% being singletons. CDR3 length: 15 residues. Germline CDR1 is SGDLS and CDR2 is YYNGEE. The V and J ends lost 4 bases and 4 bases respectively, with 15 bases between them. The data were obtained in a study of blood T cell repertoires in COVID-19. Study at large: Both acute and convalescent COVID-19 samples were obtained from the United States, Italy and Spain. In each case, the material was cDNA or gDNA derived from T cells, B-cell-depleted T cells, or PBMCs.

Input material: peripheral blood. The TCR originated in a man aged 50-59 years with active COVID-19. The chain uses TRBV9 and TRBJ1-3; perhaps TRBD1 as D (6 bases). The CDR3: CASSTQGFAGNTIYF. The CDR3 coding sequence is TGTGCCAGCAGCACACAGGGTTTTGCAGGAAACACCATATATTTT.